The following is a T cell receptor beta chain sequence with its context. The antigen is undetermined. Germline V gene lookup returns CDR1 MGHRA and CDR2 YSYEKL. V lost 0 bases to trimming and J lost 0 bases, with 11 bases between them. The CDR3 runs 16 residues. TCRdb processed the reads anew with MiXCR; each CDR3 protein has one entry. The sample has fewer than 1,000,000 distinct CDR3 sequences; around 29% are singletons. This record belongs to a study of T cell repertoires in cytomegalovirus infection. Study as a whole: Well-studied HLA-B-restricted epitopes and recently identified HLA-C-restricted epitopes of CMV were both used in the study. CMV infection and matching HLA type were both indicated by public TCR beta signatures. Findings and limits, study-wide: Within the response measured ex vivo, HLA-C-restricted CMV-specific TCR beta clonotypes were dominant. Frequencies of public TCR beta families were cumulated, and this identified carriers of CMV plus the relevant HLA.

The chain joins TRBV4-1 to TRBJ1-1, with D possibly matching TRBD1 (5 bases). The source material was cultured CD8+ T cells from PBMCs, sampled from culture after CMV antigen stimulation. The TCR comes from a human donor in good health (CMV status not recorded). Some clones in this sample may be carry-over from other donors' samples. Here the CDR3 DNA reads TGCGCCAGCAGCCAAGAAGGGGATTCAGTGAACACTGAAGCTTTCTTT. Translation gives CASSQEGDSVNTEAFF.